One and the same sample provided the 25 T cell receptor beta chains below, sequenced in a study of cytomegalovirus exposure and HLA in healthy donors (dated by TCRdb to about 2017). Libraries were prepared through the immunoSEQ multiplex PCR assay. A mixture of 60 forward primers for TCR Vbeta segments and 13 reverse primers for TCR Jbeta segments was used in the multiplex PCR. Drawn from immuneACCESS, this table holds only the in-frame rearrangements with V and J called that TCRdb kept. Clones are partly lost; checked studies trace under half to an unresolved V gene and leave the rest unexplained. Counted in this sample were about 120,000 clones; 17% of them appeared once. The ten largest clones take up 2.9% of the sample. Input material: PBMCs. The receptor source for this set is a female donor in good health and CMV-seropositive.

The sample holds a few counts of this clone. The genes are TRBV13 and TRBJ2-3; 8 bases align to TRBD2. Germline assignment: CDR1 PRHDT and CDR2 FYEKMQ (reference sequence). V trimming: 3 bases; J trimming: 2 bases; junction bases outside the gene matches: 7. This CDR3 spans 16 amino acids. This CDR3 is CASSFRIAGHTDTQYF. In DNA form, the CDR3 reads TGTGCCAGCAGCTTTCGGATAGCGGGGCACACAGATACGCAGTATTTT.

This clone showed up just a few times. This chain joins TRBV6-6 and TRBJ2-1; D is ambiguous. The CDR3 sequence is 13 residues long. The germline CDR1 and CDR2 sequences are MNHNY and SVGAGI (reference sequence). The V and J ends lost 5 bases and 8 bases respectively, with 13 bases between them. In nucleotides, the CDR3 is TGTGCCAGCAGTGTCAGTGGGCTCCATGAGCAGTTCTTC. As protein: CASSVSGLHEQFF.

In this sample, this clone turned up a few times. The chain recombines TRBV11-2 with TRBJ2-5; D might be TRBD2 (5 bases). Germline CDR1 reads SGHAT; CDR2 reads FQNNGV. The CDR3 consists of 14 residues. With 2 bases removed from V and 1 base from J, the gap between germline ends came to 8 bases. The DNA for the CDR3 is TGTGCCAGCAGCTTAATAGCGTTCCAAGAGACCCAGTACTTC. Its protein product is CASSLIAFQETQYF.

This clone was seen a handful of times. The genes are TRBV6-5 and TRBJ2-7; 10 bases match TRBD1. This CDR3 has 15 residues. Germline-derived CDR1 and CDR2 are MNHEY and SVGAGI. V shed 5 bases, J shed 2 bases, and the junction held 6 bases outside the gene matches. The CDR3 sequence: CASSASGTGAYEQYF. The DNA of the CDR3 is TGTGCCAGCAGTGCCTCCGGGACAGGGGCCTACGAGCAGTACTTC.

This clone was detected only a few times. The chain joins TRBV7-6 to TRBJ2-7, with 12 bases fitting TRBD2. The germline V gene encodes CDR1 SGHVS and CDR2 FNYEAQ. Trimming cost V 1 base and J 3 bases; bases outside gene matches: 7. This CDR3 has 17 residues. CDR3 amino acids: CASSLVPSGGDYYEQYF. The CDR3 DNA sequence: TGTGCCAGCAGCTTAGTTCCTAGCGGGGGGGACTACTACGAGCAGTACTTC.

In its sample, this clone was seen a few times. V gene TRBV6-1 combines with J gene TRBJ1-1; the D gene is possibly TRBD1 (5 bases). V lost 5 bases and J lost 1, with 8 bases in between. The CDR3 contains 13 residues. Germline lookup yields CDR1 MNHNS and CDR2 SASEGT. The CDR3 loop reads CASSRDRNTEAFF. Written as DNA, the CDR3 is TGTGCCAGCAGTAGAGACAGGAACACTGAAGCTTTCTTT.

This clone was detected only a few times. The V and J genes are TRBV7-9 and TRBJ1-1; D is unclear. V gave up 1 base and J gave up 3 bases, with 6 bases separating them. This CDR3 is built from 13 residues. Germline CDR1 reads SEHNR; CDR2 reads FQNEAQ (reference sequence). CDR3 coding DNA: TGTGCCAGCAGCTTAGACAGCTACACTGAAGCTTTCTTT. Translation: CASSLDSYTEAFF.

In this sample, this clone turned up a few times. The CDR3 DNA is TGTGCCAGCAGCCTCGTTGGCTCCCAGCCCCAGCATTTT. This codes for CASSLVGSQPQHF. The genes are TRBV28 and TRBJ1-5; D call uncertain. CDR1 and CDR2 from the germline V gene are MDHEN and SYDVKM. The V gene lost 6 bases and the J gene lost 7 bases, with 13 bases spanning the gap. This CDR3 contains 13 residues.

The V call is TRBV6-7, the J call TRBJ2-5, with a tentative D call TRBD1 (5 bases). TRBV6-7 is placed among ORFs of uncertain function. Trimming took off 4 bases at V and 4 bases at J, with 28 bases between the two ends. The CDR3 has 19 amino acids. CDR3 sequence: CASSSPPRGPRVFPETQYF. In DNA form, the CDR3 reads TGTGCCAGCAGTTCCCCGCCCCGCGGTCCCAGGGTCTTCCCAGAGACCCAGTACTTC.

V is TRBV6-1 and J is TRBJ2-2, with a possible D match to TRBD2 (6 bases). The length of the CDR3 is 17 residues. Germline V CDR1 and CDR2: MNHNS, SASEGT. V was pared by 2 bases and J by 2 bases, with 15 bases between. The CDR3 protein is CASSEWEARGNTGELFF. The CDR3 DNA is TGTGCCAGCAGTGAATGGGAGGCGCGGGGAAACACCGGGGAGCTGTTTTTT.

The chain combines TRBV5-1 with TRBJ2-7, with 10 bases fitting TRBD1. The V segment lost 4 bases and the J segment 6 bases; nucleotides outside the gene matches: 10. CDR3 length: 15 residues. From germline, CDR1 is SGHRS and CDR2 YFSETQ. Written as DNA, the CDR3 is TGCGCCAGCAGCGGAACGGGACAGGGGTCGGGCGAGCAGTACTTC. Protein sequence: CASSGTGQGSGEQYF. Based on the CDR3 plus reference TRBV5-1 and TRBJ2-7, the full variable domain is KAGVTQTPRYLIKTRGQQVTLSCSPISGHRSVSWYQQTPGQGLQFLFEYFSETQRNKGNFPGRFSGRQFSNSRSEMNVSTLELGDSALYLCASSGTGQGSGEQYFGPGTRLTVT.

This clone came up a few times. The chain carries TRBV5-4 and TRBJ2-7, with 8 bases aligning to TRBD2. The V gene end was trimmed by 0 bases and the J gene end by 5 bases; junction bases not matched to a gene: 7. Per the germline V gene, CDR1 is SGHNT and CDR2 is YYREEE (reference sequence). The CDR3 is 15 residues long. The CDR3 reads CASSLGLGRGDEQYF. CDR3 bases: TGTGCCAGCAGCTTGGGGCTCGGGCGGGGGGACGAGCAGTACTTC.

J is TRBJ1-4 and V is TRBV7-2; TRBD1 matches at 7 bases. Germline lookup yields CDR1 SGHTA and CDR2 FQGNSA. J lost 4 bases, V lost 5 bases, and 13 bases had no gene match. This CDR3 is 17 amino acids long. CDR3 amino acids: CASSARNKTGINEKLFF. The CDR3 DNA sequence: TGTGCCAGCAGCGCCCGAAACAAGACAGGGATTAATGAAAAACTGTTTTTT.

The chain is built from TRBV7-9 and TRBJ1-5; tentatively, D is TRBD1 (5 bases). Germline V gives CDR1 SEHNR, CDR2 FQNEAQ (reference sequence). V lost 2 bases to trimming and J lost 12 bases, with 11 bases between them. The CDR3 spans 12 residues. CDR3 bases: TGTGCCAGCAGCTTAAGCGACAGCCGCCAGCATTTT. Its protein is CASSLSDSRQHF.

This clone occurred once. The genes are TRBV5-4 and TRBJ2-7; D possibly corresponds to TRBD2 (6 bases). Germline V lookup: CDR1 SGHNT, CDR2 YYREEE (reference sequence). V dropped 4 bases and J dropped 0 bases, with 17 bases sitting between them. CDR3 length: 16 residues. CDR3: CASSREPGLSSYEQYF. In nucleotides, the CDR3 is TGTGCCAGCAGCCGAGAACCGGGACTCAGCTCCTACGAGCAGTACTTC.

This clone turned up a few times. This chain uses TRBV28 with TRBJ1-1; 7 bases agree with TRBD1. Germline values: CDR1 MDHEN, CDR2 SYDVKM. CDR3 length: 18 amino acids. The V segment lost 2 bases and the J segment 4 bases; nucleotides outside the gene matches: 16. For the CDR3, the DNA is TGTGCCAGCAGTTTAGATCTAGGGGGCCTCTGGTTAAGCACTGAAGCTTTCTTT. Residues: CASSLDLGGLWLSTEAFF.

The rearrangement uses TRBV28 and TRBJ1-4, with 7 nucleotides matching TRBD1. J was trimmed by 7 bases and V by 5 bases; bases with no gene match: 7. CDR1 and CDR2 (germline): MDHEN, SYDVKM. This CDR3 is 14 amino acids long. CDR3 nucleotides: TGTGCCAGCAGTCTCGAGGGGGCCGGTGAAAAACTGTTTTTT. This gives the protein CASSLEGAGEKLFF.

CDR3 coding DNA: TGTGCCAGCAGCTTGAATGGGGAGGGTCAGCCCCAGCATTTT. Protein: CASSLNGEGQPQHF. The rearrangement joins TRBV5-4 to TRBJ1-5; D remains ambiguous. This CDR3 spans 14 amino acids. Germline assignment: CDR1 SGHNT and CDR2 YYREEE (reference sequence). Deletions cut 1 base from V and 6 bases from J, with 11 bases between.

The genes are TRBV9 and TRBJ2-1; TRBD2 matches 9 bases. Germline-derived CDR1 and CDR2 are SGDLS and YYNGEE. V lost 7 bases and J lost 6; bases outside the gene matches: 8. The CDR3 has 14 amino acids. The CDR3 loop is CASSVAGAPNEQFF. The CDR3 region has the DNA TGTGCCAGCTCGGTAGCGGGAGCGCCCAATGAGCAGTTCTTC.

This clone was detected only a few times. The V and J genes are TRBV7-2 and TRBJ2-1; TRBD1 matches 8 bases. The J segment lost 7 bases and the V segment lost 1 base, leaving 6 bases of the junction unmatched. This CDR3 contains 15 residues. The germline V gene has CDR1 SGHTA and CDR2 FQGNSA. This chain's CDR3 is CASSLGQGARNEQFF. The CDR3 DNA is TGTGCCAGCAGCTTAGGGCAGGGGGCGAGGAATGAGCAGTTCTTC.

The V gene is TRBV6-6, the J gene TRBJ2-5, with D possibly matching TRBD1 (5 bases). This CDR3 region has 13 residues. V lost 6 bases to trimming and J lost 0 bases, with 8 bases between them. Germline V gene data show CDR1 as MNHNY and CDR2 as SVGAGI (reference sequence). CDR3 sequence: CASSDRDQETQYF. Written as DNA, the CDR3 is TGTGCCAGCAGCGACAGAGACCAAGAGACCCAGTACTTC.

In its sample, this clone was seen a few times. The rearrangement joins TRBV2 to TRBJ2-7; 8 positions agree with TRBD2. The trim removed 8 bases at V and 4 bases at J, leaving 10 bases unmatched. The CDR3 is 14 residues long. CDR1 is SNHLY, CDR2 FYNNEI, per germline. CDR3 in DNA: TGTGCCAGCTCCAACCGGGAGGGGATTTACGAGCAGTACTTC. This codes for CASSNREGIYEQYF.

A remark on this clone: This specimen includes other DNA sequences encoding the same CDR3. The chain joins TRBV5-4 to TRBJ2-7; 7 bases map to TRBD1. Trimming removed 0 bases from V and 2 bases from J; junction bases left unmatched: 2. This CDR3 has 14 residues. Germline V gene sequence: CDR1 SGHNT, CDR2 YYREEE (reference sequence). In nucleotides, the CDR3 is TGTGCCAGCAGCTTGGGGCAGGGGGCCTACGAGCAGTACTTC. Its translation is CASSLGQGAYEQYF.

The chain recombines TRBV7-3 with TRBJ1-2; possibly TRBD1 for D (5 bases). The CDR3 extends over 13 amino acids. CDR1 is SGHTA and CDR2 is FQGTGA in the germline V gene. V dropped 2 bases and J dropped 2 bases, with 6 bases sitting between them. The CDR3 nucleotides are TGTGCCAGCAGCTTACAGGGAAACTATGGCTACACCTTC. Translated: CASSLQGNYGYTF.

This clone was detected a few times. The rearrangement joins TRBV2 to TRBJ2-5; 7 bases agree with TRBD1. The CDR3 loop spans 14 amino acids. The V segment lost 6 bases and the J segment 5 bases; nucleotides outside the gene matches: 9. Per germline, CDR1 SNHLY and CDR2 FYNNEI. This CDR3 is CASSVDRVRETQYF. CDR3 sequence (DNA): TGTGCCAGCAGCGTCGACAGGGTTCGGGAGACCCAGTACTTC.